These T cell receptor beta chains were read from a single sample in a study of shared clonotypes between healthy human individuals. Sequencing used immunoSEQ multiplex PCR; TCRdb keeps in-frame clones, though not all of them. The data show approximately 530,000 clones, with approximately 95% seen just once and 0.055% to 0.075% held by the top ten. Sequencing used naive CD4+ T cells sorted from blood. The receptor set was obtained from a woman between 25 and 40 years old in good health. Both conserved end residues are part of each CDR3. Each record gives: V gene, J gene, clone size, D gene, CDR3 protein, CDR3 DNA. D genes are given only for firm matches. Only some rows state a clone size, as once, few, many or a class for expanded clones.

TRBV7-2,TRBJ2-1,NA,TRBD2,CASSPDSGRAHEQFF,TGTGCCAGCAGCCCAGATAGCGGGAGGGCTCATGAGCAGTTCTTC
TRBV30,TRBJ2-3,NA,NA,CAWSVSLEPDTQYF,TGTGCCTGGAGTGTATCCCTAGAACCAGATACGCAGTATTTT
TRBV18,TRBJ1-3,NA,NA,CASSPDASTIYF,TGTGCCAGCTCACCAGACGCGAGCACCATATATTTT
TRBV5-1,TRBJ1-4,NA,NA,CASTRGAKGATNEKLFF,TGCGCCAGCACCAGGGGTGCCAAGGGTGCAACTAATGAAAAACTGTTTTTT
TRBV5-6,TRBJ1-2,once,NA,CASLGHRVDGYTF,TGTGCCAGCCTTGGACACCGGGTGGATGGCTACACCTTC
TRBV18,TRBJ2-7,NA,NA,CASSPIPDSGYEQYF,TGTGCCAGCTCGCCGATCCCGGACTCAGGCTACGAGCAGTACTTC
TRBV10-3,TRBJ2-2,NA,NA,CAISGGQPNTGELFF,TGTGCCATCAGTGGTGGACAGCCGAACACCGGGGAGCTGTTTTTT
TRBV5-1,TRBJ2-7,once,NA,CASSSRSATFPQVAYEQYF,TGCGCCAGCAGCTCCAGGAGTGCGACTTTTCCGCAGGTAGCCTACGAGCAGTACTTC
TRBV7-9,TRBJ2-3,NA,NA,CASSPLSALIRFGTDTQYF,TGTGCCAGCAGCCCACTCTCGGCCCTCATCAGGTTCGGGACAGATACGCAGTATTTT
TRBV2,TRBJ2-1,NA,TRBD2,CASRAALLAGGHGEQFF,TGTGCCAGCAGGGCAGCCTTACTAGCGGGAGGGCATGGTGAGCAGTTCTTC
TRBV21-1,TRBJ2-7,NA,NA,CASSKTLATSESEQYF,TGTGCCAGCAGCAAAACGCTGGCAACCTCTGAGAGCGAGCAGTACTTC
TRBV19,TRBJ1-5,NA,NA,CASSISPGGRNQPQHF,TGTGCCAGTAGTATTTCCCCAGGAGGACGCAATCAGCCCCAGCATTTT
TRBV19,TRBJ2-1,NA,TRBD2,CASSITPGGPNEQFF,TGTGCCAGTAGTATAACCCCGGGAGGGCCAAATGAGCAGTTCTTC
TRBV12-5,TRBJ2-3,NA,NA,CASGSRGRADTQYF,TGTGCTAGTGGCTCCAGGGGGAGGGCAGATACGCAGTATTTT
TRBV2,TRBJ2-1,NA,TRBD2,CASSGGSGLAGVRYNEQFF,TGTGCCAGCAGTGGGGGTTCTGGACTAGCGGGAGTGCGGTACAATGAGCAGTTCTTC
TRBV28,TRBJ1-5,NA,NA,CASSPTNLQWGQNQPQHF,TGTGCCAGCAGTCCCACCAATTTACAGTGGGGTCAAAATCAGCCCCAGCATTTT
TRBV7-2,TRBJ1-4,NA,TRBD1,CASSFGQGVEKLFF,TGTGCCAGCAGCTTCGGACAGGGAGTTGAAAAACTGTTTTTT
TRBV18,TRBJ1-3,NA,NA,CASSPQGSGNTIYF,TGTGCCAGCTCACCACAGGGGTCAGGAAACACCATATATTTT
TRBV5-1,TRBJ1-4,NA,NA,CASSFGEINEKLFF,TGCGCCAGCAGCTTTGGGGAAATTAATGAAAAACTGTTTTTT
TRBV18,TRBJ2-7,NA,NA,CASSLWGGPYEQYF,TGTGCCAGCTCTCTCTGGGGTGGCCCCTACGAGCAGTACTTC
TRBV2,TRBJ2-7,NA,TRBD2,CASSRLAEGEQYF,TGTGCCAGCAGCCGACTAGCGGAGGGGGAGCAGTACTTC
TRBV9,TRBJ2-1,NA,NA,CASSVDFSYNEQFF,TGTGCCAGCAGCGTAGATTTCTCCTACAATGAGCAGTTCTTC
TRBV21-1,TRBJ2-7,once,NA,CASINKSYEQYF,TGTGCCAGCATCAACAAGTCGTACGAGCAGTACTTC
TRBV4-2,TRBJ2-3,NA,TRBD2,CASSQDSTSGEADTQYF,TGTGCCAGCAGCCAAGATTCAACTAGCGGAGAGGCAGATACGCAGTATTTT
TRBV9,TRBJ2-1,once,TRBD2,CASSGGLAVYNEQFF,TGTGCCAGCAGCGGGGGACTAGCGGTCTACAATGAGCAGTTCTTC
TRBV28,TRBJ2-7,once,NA,CASRSSTGLKSYEQYF,TGTGCCAGCAGGTCCTCGACGGGGCTGAAGTCCTACGAGCAGTACTTC
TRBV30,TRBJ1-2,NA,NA,CAWSALEGRSRGYTF,TGTGCCTGGAGCGCCTTAGAAGGCAGGTCTCGTGGCTACACCTTC
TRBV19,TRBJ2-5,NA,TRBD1,CASSQQGTETQYF,TGTGCCAGTAGTCAACAGGGGACAGAGACCCAGTACTTC
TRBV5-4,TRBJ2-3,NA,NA,CASSFSSGRTDTQYF,TGTGCCAGCAGCTTTAGTAGCGGAAGGACAGATACGCAGTATTTT
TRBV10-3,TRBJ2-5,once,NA,CAISHNLATKGETQYF,TGTGCCATCAGTCATAATTTGGCGACCAAAGGCGAGACCCAGTACTTC
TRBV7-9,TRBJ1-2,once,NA,CASSPPTGYTF,TGTGCCAGCAGCCCCCCGACTGGCTACACCTTC
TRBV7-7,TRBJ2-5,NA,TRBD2,CASSNLAGLGTQYF,TGTGCCAGCAGTAATCTAGCGGGATTAGGGACCCAGTACTTC
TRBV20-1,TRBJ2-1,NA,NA,CSAAHSNEQFF,TGCAGTGCTGCCCATAGTAATGAGCAGTTCTTC
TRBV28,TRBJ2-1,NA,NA,CARALAPEEYNEQFF,TGTGCCAGGGCCTTAGCACCAGAAGAATACAATGAGCAGTTCTTC
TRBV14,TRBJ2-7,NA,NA,CASPGDEGLSSYEQYF,TGTGCCAGTCCAGGGGACGAGGGGCTCTCCTCCTACGAGCAGTACTTC
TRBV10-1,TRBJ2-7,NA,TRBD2,CAIDRTRAYEQYF,TGCGCCATCGACCGGACTAGAGCCTACGAGCAGTACTTC
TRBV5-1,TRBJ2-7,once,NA,CASSLRGYEQYF,TGCGCCAGCAGCTTGAGGGGGTACGAGCAGTACTTC
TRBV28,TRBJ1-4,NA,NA,CASRQTLNEKLFF,TGTGCCAGCCGACAGACCTTGAATGAAAAACTGTTTTTT
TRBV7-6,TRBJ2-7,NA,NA,CASSKLLSYEQYF,TGTGCCAGCAGCAAGCTTTTATCCTACGAGCAGTACTTC
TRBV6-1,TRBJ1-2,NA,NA,CASSEDRVEGYTF,TGTGCCAGCAGTGAAGACAGGGTTGAGGGCTACACCTTC
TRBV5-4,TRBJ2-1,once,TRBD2,CASSLFPLAGTYNEQFF,TGTGCCAGCAGCTTGTTTCCTCTAGCGGGGACTTACAATGAGCAGTTCTTC
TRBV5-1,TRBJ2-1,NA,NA,CASSFEGRNEQFF,TGCGCCAGCAGCTTCGAGGGCCGCAATGAGCAGTTCTTC
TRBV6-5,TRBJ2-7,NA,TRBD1,CASSRSGDRGQEQYF,TGTGCCAGCAGCCGCTCCGGGGACAGGGGGCAAGAGCAGTACTTC
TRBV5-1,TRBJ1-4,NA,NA,CASSFQGPNEKLFF,TGCGCCAGCAGCTTCCAGGGGCCTAATGAAAAACTGTTTTTT
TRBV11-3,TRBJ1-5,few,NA,CASSQSGLTQHF,TGTGCCAGCAGCCAATCAGGGCTGACCCAGCATTTT
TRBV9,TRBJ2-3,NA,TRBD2,CASSVGLAGGTDTQYF,TGTGCCAGCAGCGTAGGTCTAGCGGGAGGCACAGATACGCAGTATTTT
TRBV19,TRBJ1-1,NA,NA,CASSISAGVSGRRTEAFF,TGTGCCAGTAGTATATCCGCTGGGGTATCGGGGCGGCGGACTGAAGCTTTCTTT